The 21 T cell receptor beta chains listed next were all sequenced from one sample in a study of T cells expressing NK-cell markers. TCRdb reprocessed the 5' RACE reads and keeps a single row for each CDR3 protein, giving no DNA. The ten top clones account for about 10%, within a sample of 350,000 to 400,000 distinct CDR3 sequences. Material for sequencing was blood T cells: a sorted CD56 or NKG2C T cell subset, CD4+ or CD8+ T cells, or bulk PBMC T cells (not recorded which). Source of these receptors: a woman in her forties or fifties in good health.

The chain recombines TRBV7-2 with TRBJ1-4; TCRdb indicates TRBD1, and absent DNA this call remains unverified. The CDR3 is 15 amino acids. Germline CDR1 is SGHTA and CDR2 is FQGNSA. CDR3 loop: CASSPWDSWNEKLFF.

The chain links TRBV2 to TRBJ2-5; no DNA is available, so the TRBD1 call from TCRdb remains unchecked. The V gene's germline CDR1 is SNHLY and CDR2 FYNNEI. This CDR3 has 15 residues. CDR3 region: CASSDPGQTQETQYF. The full variable domain, completed using reference TRBV2 and TRBJ2-5, is EPEVTQTPSHQVTQMGQEVILRCVPISNHLYFYWYRQILGQKVEFLVSFYNNEISEKSEIFDDQFSVERPDGSNFTLKIRSTKLEDSAMYFCASSDPGQTQETQYFGPGTRLLVL.

V and J are TRBV3-1 and TRBJ1-2; TCRdb lists TRBD1, though no DNA is available to test this call. The germline V gene has CDR1 LGHDT and CDR2 YNNKEL (reference sequence). There are 13 residues in the CDR3. The CDR3 sequence: CASSLQAAYGYTF.

This chain links TRBV27 with TRBJ2-7; there is no DNA to check the TCRdb D call of TRBD2. Germline-derived CDR1 and CDR2 are MNHEY and SMNVEV (reference sequence). This CDR3 region has 16 residues. CDR3 loop: CASRLSLSGDVYEQYF.

This chain uses TRBV7-9 with TRBJ2-1; the TCRdb call, TRBD2, lacks DNA for checking. Per the germline V gene, CDR1 is SEHNR and CDR2 is FQNEAQ (reference sequence). CDR3 length: 15 residues. The CDR3 loop reads CASTYSAGGLGEQFF.

The genes are TRBV10-3 and TRBJ2-1; the TCRdb D gene call, TRBD2, has no DNA to confirm it. From germline, CDR1 is ENHRY and CDR2 SYGVKD. The CDR3 totals 15 residues. The CDR3 here is CAISESSGRASEQFF.

The V and J genes are TRBV24-1 and TRBJ2-1; TCRdb outputs TRBD1, but without DNA this stays unchecked. Germline lookup yields CDR1 KGHDR and CDR2 SFDVKD. The CDR3 length is 17 residues. The CDR3 here is CATSDLAGTGRYNEQFF.

The gene calls are TRBV7-9 and TRBJ2-7. The CDR3 length is 15 residues. CDR1 is SEHNR, CDR2 FQNEAQ, per germline (reference sequence). The CDR3 region is CASSFLGEENDEQYF. The full variable domain, completed using reference TRBV7-9 and TRBJ2-7, is DTGVSQNPRHKITKRGQNVTFRCDPISEHNRLYWYRQTLGQGPEFLTYFQNEAQLEKSRLLSDRFSAERPKGSFSTLEIQRTEQGDSAMYLCASSFLGEENDEQYFGPGTRLTVT.

This CDR3 is CASSQWRGQVGGYTF. V usage is TRBV3-1 and J usage is TRBJ1-2; with no DNA, the TCRdb D assignment of TRBD1 cannot be verified. CDR1 and CDR2 (germline): LGHDT, YNNKEL (reference sequence). This CDR3 spans 15 amino acids. The variable domain in full, completed from reference TRBV3-1 and TRBJ1-2, reads DTAVSQTPKYLVTQMGNDKSIKCEQNLGHDTMYWYKQDSKKFLKIMFSYNNKELIINETVPNRFSPKSPDKAHLNLHINSLELGDSAVYFCASSQWRGQVGGYTFGSGTRLTVV.

The rearrangement links TRBV11-3 to TRBJ2-3; TCRdb's assignment of TRBD2 cannot be checked, as there is no DNA. Germline values: CDR1 SGHNT, CDR2 YENEEA. The CDR3 totals 14 residues. CDR3 sequence: CASSLVGVLNTQYF.

This chain links TRBV12-3 or TRBV12-4 with TRBJ1-1; TCRdb indicates TRBD1, and absent DNA this call remains unverified. The CDR3 is 14 residues long. The CDR3 loop reads CASSLGARRTEAFF.

The chain joins TRBV10-3 to TRBJ2-7; TCRdb picks TRBD2, but there is no DNA to check that call. Germline values: CDR1 ENHRY, CDR2 SYGVKD. The CDR3 consists of 12 residues. Here the CDR3 reads CATGTRLAEQYF.

The CDR3 sequence: CASSPRQGVYEQYF. The V call is TRBV5-1, the J call TRBJ2-7; the TCRdb call, TRBD1, lacks DNA for checking. CDR3 length: 14 amino acids. Germline V gives CDR1 SGHRS, CDR2 YFSETQ.

This chain links TRBV9 with TRBJ2-4; TCRdb reports TRBD1, a call that lacks DNA to check it against. CDR1 is SGDLS, CDR2 YYNGEE, per germline. The CDR3 loop spans 14 amino acids. This CDR3 reads CASSAETGGDIQYF.

This rearrangement joins TRBV7-7 to TRBJ2-1; TCRdb names TRBD2, which stays unverified in the absence of DNA. Looked up from germline, CDR1 is SSHAT and CDR2 is FNYEAQ (reference sequence). The CDR3 has 16 residues. The chain's CDR3 is CASSSGTSVPYNEQFF.

The CDR3 is CASSQDRGGPSNEQFF. The V and J genes are TRBV4-1 and TRBJ2-1; TCRdb outputs TRBD2, but without DNA this stays unchecked. CDR1 is MGHRA, CDR2 YSYEKL, per germline. This CDR3 has 16 amino acids.

V gene TRBV24-1 combines with J gene TRBJ1-5. This CDR3 spans 13 amino acids. Germline V CDR1 and CDR2: KGHDR, SFDVKD. The chain's CDR3 is CATSSARAQPQHF.

This sequence joins TRBV3-1 and TRBJ2-1; no DNA is available, so the TRBD2 call from TCRdb remains unchecked. The germline CDR1 and CDR2 sequences are LGHDT and YNNKEL (reference sequence). CDR3 length: 14 amino acids. Here the CDR3 reads CASSQVGTRNEQFF.

The V gene is TRBV29-1, the J gene TRBJ2-2. Germline V lookup: CDR1 SQVTM, CDR2 ANQGSEA. The CDR3 has 13 amino acids. CDR3 residues: CSGGTPNTGELFF.

The rearrangement uses TRBV27 and TRBJ2-1. Germline lookup yields CDR1 MNHEY and CDR2 SMNVEV (reference sequence). This CDR3 region has 13 residues. The CDR3 sequence: CASSPRPYNEQFF.

The gene calls are TRBV21-1 and TRBJ2-1; TCRdb gives TRBD2 as the D gene, but with no DNA this cannot be confirmed. TRBV21-1 is labeled a pseudogene. The CDR3 covers 15 residues. CDR3 in amino acids: CARQRPSASYNEQFF.